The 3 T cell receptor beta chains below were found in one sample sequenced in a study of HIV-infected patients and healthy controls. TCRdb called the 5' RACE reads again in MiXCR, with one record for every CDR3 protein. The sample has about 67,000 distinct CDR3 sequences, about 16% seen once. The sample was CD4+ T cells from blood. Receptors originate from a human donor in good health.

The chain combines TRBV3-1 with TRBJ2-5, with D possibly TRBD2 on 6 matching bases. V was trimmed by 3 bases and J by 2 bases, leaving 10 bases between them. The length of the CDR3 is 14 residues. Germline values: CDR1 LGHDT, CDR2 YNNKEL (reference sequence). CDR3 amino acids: CASSQRGIQETQYF. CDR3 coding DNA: TGTGCCAGCAGCCAGCGGGGAATACAAGAGACCCAGTACTTC.

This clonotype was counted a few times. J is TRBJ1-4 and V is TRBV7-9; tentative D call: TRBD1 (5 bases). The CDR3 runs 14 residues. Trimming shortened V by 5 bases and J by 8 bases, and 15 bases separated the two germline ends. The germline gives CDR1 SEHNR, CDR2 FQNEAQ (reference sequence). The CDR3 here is CASSHGQHREKLFF. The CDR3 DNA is TGTGCCAGCAGCCACGGCCAACACAGGGAAAAACTGTTTTTT.

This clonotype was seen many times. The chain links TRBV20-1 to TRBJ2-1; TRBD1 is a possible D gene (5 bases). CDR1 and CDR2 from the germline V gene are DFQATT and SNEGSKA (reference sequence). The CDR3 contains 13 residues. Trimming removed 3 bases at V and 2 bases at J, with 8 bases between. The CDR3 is CSASPRAYNEQFF. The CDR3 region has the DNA TGCAGTGCTAGTCCCAGGGCCTACAATGAGCAGTTCTTC.